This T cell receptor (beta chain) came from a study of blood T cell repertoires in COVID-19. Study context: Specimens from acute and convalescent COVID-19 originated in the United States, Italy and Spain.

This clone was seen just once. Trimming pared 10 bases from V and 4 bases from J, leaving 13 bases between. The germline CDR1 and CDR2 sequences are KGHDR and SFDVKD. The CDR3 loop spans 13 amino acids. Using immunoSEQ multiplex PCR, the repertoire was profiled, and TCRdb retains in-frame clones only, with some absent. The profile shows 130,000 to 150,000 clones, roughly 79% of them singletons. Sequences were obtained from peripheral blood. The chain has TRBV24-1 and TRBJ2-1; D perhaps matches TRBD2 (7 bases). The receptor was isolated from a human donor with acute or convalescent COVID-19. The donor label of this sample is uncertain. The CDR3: CATGGQGYNEQFF. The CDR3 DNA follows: TGTGCCACGGGGGGGCAGGGTTACAATGAGCAGTTCTTC.